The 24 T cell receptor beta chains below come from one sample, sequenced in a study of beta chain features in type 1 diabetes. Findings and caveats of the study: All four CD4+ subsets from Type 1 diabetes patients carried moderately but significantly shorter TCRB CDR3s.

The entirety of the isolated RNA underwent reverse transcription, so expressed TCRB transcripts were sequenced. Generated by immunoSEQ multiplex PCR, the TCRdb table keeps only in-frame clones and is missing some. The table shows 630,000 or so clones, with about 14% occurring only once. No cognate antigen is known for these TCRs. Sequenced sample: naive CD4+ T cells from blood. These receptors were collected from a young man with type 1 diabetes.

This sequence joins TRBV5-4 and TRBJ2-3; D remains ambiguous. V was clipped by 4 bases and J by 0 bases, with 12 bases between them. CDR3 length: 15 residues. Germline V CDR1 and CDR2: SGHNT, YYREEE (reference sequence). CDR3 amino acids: CASSPAVDSTDTQYF. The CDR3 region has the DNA TGTGCCAGCAGCCCGGCCGTCGATAGCACAGATACGCAGTATTTT.

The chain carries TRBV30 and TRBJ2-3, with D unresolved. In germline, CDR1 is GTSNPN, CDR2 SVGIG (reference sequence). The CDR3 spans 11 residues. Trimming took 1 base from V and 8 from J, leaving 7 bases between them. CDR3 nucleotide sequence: TGTGCCTGGAGTGGGGTGGGTACGCAGTATTTT. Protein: CAWSGVGTQYF.

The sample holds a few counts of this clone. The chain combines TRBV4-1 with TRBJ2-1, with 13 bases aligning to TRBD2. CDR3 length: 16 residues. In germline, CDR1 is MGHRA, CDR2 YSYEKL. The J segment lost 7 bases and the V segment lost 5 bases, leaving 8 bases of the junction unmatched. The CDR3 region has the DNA TGCGCCAGCAGCTCTCCGGGACTAGCGGGATTTAATGAGCAGTTCTTC. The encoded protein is CASSSPGLAGFNEQFF.

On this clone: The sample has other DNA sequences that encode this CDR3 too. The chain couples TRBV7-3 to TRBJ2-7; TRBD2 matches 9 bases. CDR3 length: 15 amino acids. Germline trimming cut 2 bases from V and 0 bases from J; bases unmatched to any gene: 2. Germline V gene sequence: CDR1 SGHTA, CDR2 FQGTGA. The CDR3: CASSLRSGGSYEQYF. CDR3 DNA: TGTGCCAGCAGCTTACGTAGCGGGGGCTCCTACGAGCAGTACTTC.

The chain's CDR3 is CASLGLASNEQFF. DNA of the CDR3: TGTGCCTCACTGGGGCTAGCATCGAATGAGCAGTTCTTC. The genes are TRBV19 and TRBJ2-1; tentatively, D is TRBD1 or TRBD2 (5 bases each). V was clipped by 11 bases and J by 7 bases, with 18 bases between them. Looked up from germline, CDR1 is LNHDA and CDR2 is SQIVND (reference sequence). The CDR3 spans 13 residues.

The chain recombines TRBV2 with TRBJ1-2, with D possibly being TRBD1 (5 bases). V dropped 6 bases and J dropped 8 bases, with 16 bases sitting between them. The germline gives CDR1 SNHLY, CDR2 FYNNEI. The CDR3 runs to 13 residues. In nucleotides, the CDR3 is TGTGCCAGCAGGGGCAGGTCCGGGGGAGGCTACACCTTC. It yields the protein CASRGRSGGGYTF.

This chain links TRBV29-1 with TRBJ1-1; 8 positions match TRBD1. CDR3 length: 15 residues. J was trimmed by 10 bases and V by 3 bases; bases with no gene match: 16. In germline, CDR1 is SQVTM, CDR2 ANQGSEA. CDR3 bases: TGCAGCGTTGAGAGCCCGACAGGGGACGTGGGGGGAGCTTTCTTT. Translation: CSVESPTGDVGGAFF.

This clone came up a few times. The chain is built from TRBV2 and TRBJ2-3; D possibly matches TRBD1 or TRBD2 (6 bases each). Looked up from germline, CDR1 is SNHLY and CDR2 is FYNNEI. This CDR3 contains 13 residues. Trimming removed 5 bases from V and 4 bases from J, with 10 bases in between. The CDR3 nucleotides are TGTGCCAGCAGTCCGGGGGCCGCAGATACGCAGTATTTT. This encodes CASSPGAADTQYF.

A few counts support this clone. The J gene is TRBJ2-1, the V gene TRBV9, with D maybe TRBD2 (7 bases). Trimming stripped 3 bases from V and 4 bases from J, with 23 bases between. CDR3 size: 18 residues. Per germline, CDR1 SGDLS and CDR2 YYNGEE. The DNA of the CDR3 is TGTGCCAGCAGCGCACACCTGGGGGGGCAGGAGATTTACAATGAGCAGTTCTTC. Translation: CASSAHLGGQEIYNEQFF.

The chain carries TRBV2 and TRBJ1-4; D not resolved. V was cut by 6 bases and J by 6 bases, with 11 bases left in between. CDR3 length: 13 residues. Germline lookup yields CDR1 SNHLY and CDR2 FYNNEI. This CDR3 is CASRGNGDEKLFF. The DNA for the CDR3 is TGTGCCAGCAGGGGAAACGGGGATGAAAAACTGTTTTTT.

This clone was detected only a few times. The CDR3 region is CASSLGVGEETQYF. The CDR3 DNA follows: TGTGCCAGCAGCTTAGGGGTAGGGGAAGAGACCCAGTACTTC. This sequence joins TRBV7-6 and TRBJ2-5; perhaps TRBD1 as D (5 bases). The CDR3 is 14 residues long. The V gene's germline CDR1 is SGHVS and CDR2 FNYEAQ. Trimming took 1 base from V and 3 from J, leaving 9 bases between them.

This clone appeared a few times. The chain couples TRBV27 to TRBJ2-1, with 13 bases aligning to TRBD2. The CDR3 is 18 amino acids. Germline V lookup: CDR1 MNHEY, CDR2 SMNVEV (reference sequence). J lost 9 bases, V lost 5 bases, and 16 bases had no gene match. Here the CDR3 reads CASSPDSGTSGIFGEQFF. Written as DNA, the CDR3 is TGTGCCAGCAGTCCTGATTCCGGGACTAGCGGGATTTTTGGTGAGCAGTTCTTC.

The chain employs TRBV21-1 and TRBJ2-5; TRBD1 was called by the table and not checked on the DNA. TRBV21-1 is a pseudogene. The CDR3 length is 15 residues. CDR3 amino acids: CASSRFRGRWETQYF. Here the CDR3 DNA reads TGTGCCAGCAGCAGGTTCAGGGGGCGCTGGGAGACCCAGTACTTC.

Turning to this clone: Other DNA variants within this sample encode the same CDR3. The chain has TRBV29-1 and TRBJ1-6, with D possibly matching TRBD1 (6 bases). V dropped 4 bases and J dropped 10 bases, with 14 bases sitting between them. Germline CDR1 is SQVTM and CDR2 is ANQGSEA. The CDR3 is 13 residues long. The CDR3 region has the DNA TGCAGCGTTGGGGAGAAGGGGGGGTCACCCCTCCACTTT. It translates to CSVGEKGGSPLHF.

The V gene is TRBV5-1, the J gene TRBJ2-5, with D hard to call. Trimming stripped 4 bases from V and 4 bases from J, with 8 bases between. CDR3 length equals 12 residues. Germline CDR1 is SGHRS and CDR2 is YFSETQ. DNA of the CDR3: TGCGCCAGCAGCGAATCCGGAGAGACCCAGTACTTC. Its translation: CASSESGETQYF.

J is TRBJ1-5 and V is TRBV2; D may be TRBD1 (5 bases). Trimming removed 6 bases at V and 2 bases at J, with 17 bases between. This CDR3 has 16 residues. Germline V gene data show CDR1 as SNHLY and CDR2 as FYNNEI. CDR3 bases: TGTGCCAGCAGCGTACAGGATCCTAGGGGCAATCAGCCCCAGCATTTT. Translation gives CASSVQDPRGNQPQHF.

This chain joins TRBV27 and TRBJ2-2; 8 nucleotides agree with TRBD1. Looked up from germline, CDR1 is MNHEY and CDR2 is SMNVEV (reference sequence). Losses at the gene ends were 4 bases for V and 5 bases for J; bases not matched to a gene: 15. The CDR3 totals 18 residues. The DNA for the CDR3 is TGTGCCAGCAGTTCAGGGACAGGTGGCGGGGCGAGGACCGGGGAGCTGTTTTTT. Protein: CASSSGTGGGARTGELFF.

The CDR3 DNA reads as TGTGCCGGGGAGCGGGGAGGATATGAGCAGTTCTTC. Translating gives CAGERGGYEQFF. The V gene is TRBV30, the J gene TRBJ2-1, with 7 bases aligning to TRBD2. With 8 bases clipped from V and 8 bases from J, the junction kept 9 bases outside the gene matches. The germline V gene encodes CDR1 GTSNPN and CDR2 SVGIG (reference sequence). CDR3 length equals 12 residues.

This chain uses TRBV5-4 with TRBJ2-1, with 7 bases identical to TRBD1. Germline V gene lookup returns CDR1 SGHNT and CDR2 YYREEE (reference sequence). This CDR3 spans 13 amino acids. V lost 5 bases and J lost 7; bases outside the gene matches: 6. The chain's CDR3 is CASRSGTVNEQFF. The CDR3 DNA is TGTGCCAGCAGGTCCGGGACAGTAAATGAGCAGTTCTTC.

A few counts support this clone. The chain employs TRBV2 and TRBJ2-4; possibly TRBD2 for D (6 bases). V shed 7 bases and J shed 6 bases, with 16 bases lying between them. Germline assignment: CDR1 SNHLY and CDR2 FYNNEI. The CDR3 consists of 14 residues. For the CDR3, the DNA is TGTGCCAGCAACCCCCTCCCGGAGGGAAACATTCAGTACTTC. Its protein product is CASNPLPEGNIQYF.

The CDR3 region is CASSANRETQYF. CDR3 in DNA: TGTGCCAGCAGCGCAAATAGAGAGACCCAGTACTTC. This sequence joins TRBV7-2 and TRBJ2-5; no firm D call. V was pared by 5 bases and J by 4 bases, with 8 bases between. Germline V gene sequence: CDR1 SGHTA, CDR2 FQGNSA. The CDR3 extends over 12 amino acids.

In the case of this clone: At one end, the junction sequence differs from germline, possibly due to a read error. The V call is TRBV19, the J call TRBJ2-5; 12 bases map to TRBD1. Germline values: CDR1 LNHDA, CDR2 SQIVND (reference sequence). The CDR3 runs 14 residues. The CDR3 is CASSRDRGQGTQYF. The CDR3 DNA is TGTGCCAGTAGTAGGGACAGGGGGCAAGGGACCCAGTACTTC.

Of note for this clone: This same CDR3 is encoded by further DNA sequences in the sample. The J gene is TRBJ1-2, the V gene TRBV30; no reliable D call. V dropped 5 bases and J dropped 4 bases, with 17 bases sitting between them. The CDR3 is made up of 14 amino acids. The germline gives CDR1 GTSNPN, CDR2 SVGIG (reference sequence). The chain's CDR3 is CAWGGWEGGYGYTF. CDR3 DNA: TGTGCCTGGGGTGGCTGGGAGGGCGGCTATGGCTACACCTTC.

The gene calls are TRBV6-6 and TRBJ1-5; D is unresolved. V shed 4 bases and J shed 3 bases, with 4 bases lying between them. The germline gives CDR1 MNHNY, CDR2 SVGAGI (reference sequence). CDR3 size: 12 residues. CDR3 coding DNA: TGTGCCAGCAGTTTGAACAATCAGCCCCAGCATTTT. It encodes CASSLNNQPQHF.